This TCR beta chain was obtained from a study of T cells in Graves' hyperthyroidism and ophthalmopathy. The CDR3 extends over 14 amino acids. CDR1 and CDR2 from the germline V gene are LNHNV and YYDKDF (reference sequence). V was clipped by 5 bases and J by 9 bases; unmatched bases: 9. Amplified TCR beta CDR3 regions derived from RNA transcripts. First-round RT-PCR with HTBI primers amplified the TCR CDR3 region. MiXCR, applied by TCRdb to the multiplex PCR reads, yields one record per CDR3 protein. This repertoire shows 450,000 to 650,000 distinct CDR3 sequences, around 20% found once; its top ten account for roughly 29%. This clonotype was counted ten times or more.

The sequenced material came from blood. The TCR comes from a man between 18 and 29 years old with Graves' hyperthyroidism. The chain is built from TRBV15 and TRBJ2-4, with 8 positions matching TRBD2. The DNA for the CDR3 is TGTGCCACCAGCGTAACCTACGGGGGGGGCATTCAGTACTTC. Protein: CATSVTYGGGIQYF.